The 8 T cell receptor beta chains in this list originate from one sample, sequenced in a study of blood T cell repertoires in COVID-19. Profiling relied on immunoSEQ multiplex PCR, and the TCRdb table lists in-frame clones only, not all of them. This table holds around 65,000 clones, approximately 90% found once. Input material: peripheral blood. The receptors derive from a human donor in a cohort sampled during active COVID-19.

This chain connects TRBV20-1 to TRBJ1-1, with TRBD1 as a possible D gene (5 bases). Germline V gene sequence: CDR1 DFQATT, CDR2 SNEGSKA (reference sequence). Deletions cut 3 bases from V and 1 base from J, with 12 bases between. The CDR3 has 14 residues. The CDR3 protein is CSASDGGGNTEAFF. CDR3 sequence (DNA): TGCAGTGCTAGTGACGGGGGGGGGAACACTGAAGCTTTCTTT.

CDR3 in amino acids: CASSPRGLETQYF. CDR3 coding DNA: TGTGCCAGCTCACCACGAGGGCTAGAGACCCAGTACTTC. The chain is built from TRBV18 and TRBJ2-5; a weak D match, TRBD2 (5 bases). Trimming cost V 1 base and J 4 bases, with 7 bases left between them. Germline V gene sequence: CDR1 KGHSH, CDR2 LQKENI. The CDR3 length is 13 residues.

The chain links TRBV15 to TRBJ1-1; weak D call: TRBD1 (6 bases). CDR1 is LNHNV and CDR2 is YYDKDF in the germline V gene (reference sequence). V was pared by 0 bases and J by 2 bases, with 13 bases between. The length of the CDR3 is 16 residues. The CDR3 DNA reads as TGTGCCACCAGCAGAGATCTTGGGACACTAAACACTGAAGCTTTCTTT. This encodes CATSRDLGTLNTEAFF.

This clone was detected only a few times. V usage is TRBV7-8 and J usage is TRBJ2-7, with 10 bases matching TRBD1. This CDR3 contains 13 residues. The germline V gene encodes CDR1 SGHVS and CDR2 FQNEAQ. With V trimmed by 6 bases and J by 4 bases, 3 bases remained unmatched. CDR3 nucleotides: TGTGCCAGCAGTTGGGACAGGGGATACGAGCAGTACTTC. Encoded protein: CASSWDRGYEQYF. Full variable domain (remainder filled in from reference TRBV7-8 and TRBJ2-7): GAGVSQSPRYKVAKRGQDVALRCDPISGHVSLFWYQQALGQGPEFLTYFQNEAQLDKSGLPSDRFFAERPEGSVSTLKIQRTQQEDSAVYLCASSWDRGYEQYFGPGTRLTVT.

The chain combines TRBV11-3 with TRBJ1-2; D is unresolved. The CDR3 is 13 residues long. Deletions cut 5 bases from V and 4 bases from J, with 11 bases between. CDR1 SGHNT and CDR2 YENEEA come from the germline V gene. This chain's CDR3 is CASSKELAYGYTF. The CDR3 DNA is TGTGCCAGCAGCAAGGAGCTTGCCTATGGCTACACCTTC.

The chain links TRBV5-1 to TRBJ2-3, with 7 bases identical to TRBD1. The CDR3 totals 16 residues. The V segment lost 0 bases and the J segment 2 bases; nucleotides outside the gene matches: 6. Per the germline V gene, CDR1 is SGHRS and CDR2 is YFSETQ. CDR3 loop: CASSLGRDSLTDTQYF. In DNA form, the CDR3 reads TGCGCCAGCAGCTTGGGTCGGGACAGTCTCACAGATACGCAGTATTTT. The variable domain in full, completed from reference TRBV5-1 and TRBJ2-3, reads KAGVTQTPRYLIKTRGQQVTLSCSPISGHRSVSWYQQTPGQGLQFLFEYFSETQRNKGNFPGRFSGRQFSNSRSEMNVSTLELGDSALYLCASSLGRDSLTDTQYFGPGTRLTVL.

This chain uses TRBV7-9 with TRBJ2-5, with D uncertain. In germline, CDR1 is SEHNR, CDR2 FQNEAQ (reference sequence). CDR3 length: 15 amino acids. Trimming removed 1 base from V and 2 bases from J, with 11 bases in between. This chain's CDR3 is CASSLGGQKQETQYF. DNA for the CDR3: TGTGCCAGCAGCTTAGGTGGGCAGAAACAAGAGACCCAGTACTTC.

The gene calls are TRBV20-1 and TRBJ1-1; 7 bases are a match to TRBD1. This CDR3 comprises 14 residues. Germline V gene sequence: CDR1 DFQATT, CDR2 SNEGSKA (reference sequence). V gave up 3 bases and J gave up 5 bases; unmatched junction bases: 9. The CDR3 DNA is TGCAGTGCTAGTTCGACCCGGGACAGTACTGAAGCTTTCTTT. Protein sequence: CSASSTRDSTEAFF.